Shown below are 23 T cell receptor beta chains from a single sample sequenced in a study of sequential checkpoint blockade in melanoma. Method: immunoSEQ multiplex PCR; TCRdb's copy keeps in-frame clones and lacks some. The sample holds about 17,000 clones, 60% to 70% seen once. Indicated treatment: randomized to nivolumab then ipilimumab (arm A) or the reverse (arm B). Sequences were derived from CD8+ T cells sorted from blood (inferred from file names), sampled from a patient given nivolumab and ipilimumab in sequence. These receptor sequences come from a human donor with melanoma.

This clone was counted between two and nine times. The chain carries TRBV6-4 and TRBJ2-5; TRBD1 aligns across 8 bases. CDR3 length equals 16 residues. V lost 3 bases and J lost 1; bases outside the gene matches: 7. Germline V gives CDR1 MRHNA, CDR2 SNTAGT. The CDR3 region has the DNA TGTGCCAGCAGTGAAATTAGTGGACAGGGCCAAGAGACCCAGTACTTC. Encoded protein: CASSEISGQGQETQYF.

V is TRBV6-1 and J is TRBJ1-5; no definite D call. Deletions cut 6 bases from V and 0 bases from J, with 12 bases between. This CDR3 is built from 15 residues. The germline V gene has CDR1 MNHNS and CDR2 SASEGT. CDR3: CASRLQIYSNQPQHF. For the CDR3, the DNA is TGTGCCAGCAGGTTACAGATATATAGCAATCAGCCCCAGCATTTT.

This sequence joins TRBV30 and TRBJ2-5; TRBD2 matches at 7 bases. The CDR3 extends over 15 amino acids. J gave up 4 bases and V 3 bases, and 11 bases lay outside the gene matches. Germline CDR1 GTSNPN, CDR2 SVGIG (reference sequence). CDR3 in DNA: TGTGCCTGGAGCTCACGGGGGGACCCTCCAGAGACCCAGTACTTC. It codes for CAWSSRGDPPETQYF.

By share, this clone counts as medium-sized. This rearrangement joins TRBV6-5 to TRBJ1-4, with a tentative D call TRBD1 (5 bases). Germline assignment: CDR1 MNHEY and CDR2 SVGAGI. This CDR3 is 14 amino acids long. V was trimmed by 6 bases and J by 7 bases, leaving 15 bases between them. The CDR3 nucleotides read TGTGCCAGCAGATCCCGGGAGGGGCTTGAAAAACTGTTTTTT. Encoded protein: CASRSREGLEKLFF.

The chain recombines TRBV13 with TRBJ1-1; no firm D call. V gave up 5 bases and J gave up 0 bases, with 4 bases separating them. The length of the CDR3 is 12 residues. Per germline, CDR1 PRHDT and CDR2 FYEKMQ (reference sequence). The CDR3 region is CASSIMNTEAFF. The CDR3 DNA sequence: TGTGCCAGCAGCATCATGAACACTGAAGCTTTCTTT.

This sequence joins TRBV29-1 and TRBJ2-4; the D gene is possibly TRBD2 (5 bases). CDR3 length equals 14 residues. Germline values: CDR1 SQVTM, CDR2 ANQGSEA. V lost 4 bases, J lost 2 bases, and 12 bases lay in between. The CDR3 DNA reads as TGCAGCGTTGTGGGCGGGTTCCCCAAAAACATTCAGTACTTC. Amino acid sequence: CSVVGGFPKNIQYF.

The rearrangement uses TRBV7-6 and TRBJ2-5; D is unresolved. The CDR3 length is 14 residues. V lost 1 base and J lost 1, with 7 bases in between. CDR1 and CDR2 (germline): SGHVS, FNYEAQ. The CDR3 DNA follows: TGTGCCAGCAGCTTAGGTGCGGTCCAAGAGACCCAGTACTTC. The encoded protein is CASSLGAVQETQYF. Drawing the rest from reference TRBV7-6 and TRBJ2-5, the complete variable domain is GAGVSQSPRYKVTKRGQDVALRCDPISGHVSLYWYRQALGQGPEFLTYFNYEAQQDKSGLPNDRFSAERPEGSISTLTIQRTEQRDSAMYRCASSLGAVQETQYFGPGTRLLVL.

With regard to this clone: A clone one base away is much larger, so this may be a read error. The chain uses TRBV13 and TRBJ2-3, with 8 positions matching TRBD2. The germline gives CDR1 PRHDT, CDR2 FYEKMQ (reference sequence). This CDR3 comprises 14 residues. V shed 3 bases, J shed 8 bases, and the junction held 7 bases outside the gene matches. CDR3 loop: CASSLGGGKGTQYF. DNA of the CDR3: TGTGCCAGCAGCTTGGGCGGGGGGAAGGGTACGCAGTATTTT.

The J gene is TRBJ2-1, the V gene TRBV28, with a tentative D call TRBD2 (6 bases). With 7 bases removed from V and 9 bases from J, the gap between germline ends came to 13 bases. The CDR3 totals 12 residues. Germline CDR1 reads MDHEN; CDR2 reads SYDVKM. The CDR3 spells CASMGGYSEQFF. CDR3 DNA sequence: TGTGCCAGCATGGGGGGATATAGTGAGCAGTTCTTC. Based on the CDR3 plus reference TRBV28 and TRBJ2-1, the full variable domain is DVKVTQSSRYLVKRTGEKVFLECVQDMDHENMFWYRQDPGLGLRLIYFSYDVKMKEKGDIPEGYSVSREKKERFSLILESASTNQTSMYLCASMGGYSEQFFGPGTRLTVL.

V and J are TRBV4-3 and TRBJ2-7; D possibly corresponds to TRBD1 (5 bases). There are 15 residues in the CDR3. The V and J ends lost 3 bases and 0 bases respectively, with 12 bases between them. Germline loops: CDR1 LGHNA, CDR2 YSLEER. The CDR3 region has the DNA TGCGCCAGCAGCCAGACGACAGCGAGCTCCTACGAGCAGTACTTC. This gives the protein CASSQTTASSYEQYF.

The V gene is TRBV18, the J gene TRBJ2-1; the match to TRBD2 covers 14 bases. Germline-derived CDR1 and CDR2 are KGHSH and LQKENI. The CDR3 length is 16 residues. The junction had 2 bases not matched to a gene; V was cut back by 3 bases and J by 4 bases. This chain's CDR3 is CASSPGLAGDYNEQFF. The CDR3 bases are TGTGCCAGCTCACCGGGACTAGCGGGGGATTACAATGAGCAGTTCTTC.

The rearrangement uses TRBV27 and TRBJ2-7; 11 bases match TRBD1. The germline V gene encodes CDR1 MNHEY and CDR2 SMNVEV (reference sequence). The CDR3 length is 14 residues. Trimming cost V 7 bases and J 5 bases; bases outside gene matches: 7. CDR3 DNA: TGTGCCAGCAAACCCGGACAGGGGGCGAACGAGCAGTACGTC. It yields the protein CASKPGQGANEQYV.

This clone was seen more than once but under ten times. The V call is TRBV19, the J call TRBJ1-5; D not resolved. Germline-derived CDR1 and CDR2 are LNHDA and SQIVND (reference sequence). Trimming pared 8 bases from V and 2 bases from J, leaving 7 bases between. CDR3 length: 12 residues. The chain's CDR3 is CASGEGNQPQHF. The CDR3 region has the DNA TGTGCCAGTGGAGAGGGCAATCAGCCCCAGCATTTT.

The chain recombines TRBV29-1 with TRBJ2-5; TRBD1 is a possible D gene (5 bases). Looked up from germline, CDR1 is SQVTM and CDR2 is ANQGSEA. CDR3 length: 14 residues. The V end was cut by 7 bases, the J end by 5 bases, with 20 bases between. CDR3 amino acids: CSAGRTGPGETQYF. CDR3 nucleotide sequence: TGCAGCGCCGGGCGGACCGGCCCAGGGGAGACCCAGTACTTC.

This rearrangement joins TRBV9 to TRBJ1-5; maybe TRBD1 (6 bases). The CDR3 is 14 amino acids. V dropped 4 bases and J dropped 5 bases, with 13 bases sitting between them. From germline, CDR1 is SGDLS and CDR2 YYNGEE. CDR3 bases: TGTGCCAGCAGCCGGACAGTAAGTGATCAGCCCCAGCATTTT. Translated, it gives CASSRTVSDQPQHF. Variable domain in full (rest from reference TRBV9 and TRBJ1-5): DSGVTQTPKHLITATGQRVTLRCSPRSGDLSVYWYQQSLDQGLQFLIQYYNGEERAKGNILERFSAQQFPDLHSELNLSSLELGDSALYFCASSRTVSDQPQHFGDGTRLSIL.

The J gene is TRBJ2-3, the V gene TRBV9, with D perhaps TRBD2 (6 bases). Germline CDR1 reads SGDLS; CDR2 reads YYNGEE. This CDR3 region has 15 residues. The V end lost 5 bases, the J end lost 0 bases, and 13 bases lay between the germline ends. CDR3 sequence (DNA): TGTGCCAGCAGGGAGGGTGCCGGGAGCACAGATACGCAGTATTTT. Its translation is CASREGAGSTDTQYF.

CDR3 loop: CASGLSGDSNQPQHF. The CDR3, as DNA: TGTGCTAGTGGTTTGTCAGGGGATAGCAATCAGCCCCAGCATTTT. This chain uses TRBV12-5 with TRBJ1-5; tentatively, D is TRBD1 (6 bases). Germline lookup yields CDR1 LGHNT and CDR2 FRNRAP. This CDR3 contains 15 residues. Trimming took 2 bases from V and 0 from J, leaving 8 bases between them.

V gene TRBV5-4 combines with J gene TRBJ2-7; 9 positions match TRBD2. Looked up from germline, CDR1 is SGHNT and CDR2 is YYREEE (reference sequence). There are 15 residues in the CDR3. With V trimmed by 2 bases and J by 6 bases, 9 bases remained unmatched. The CDR3 sequence: CASSFKGGGASEQYF. As DNA, the CDR3 is TGTGCCAGCAGCTTCAAGGGCGGGGGGGCATCCGAGCAGTACTTC.

This clone was recorded a few times. Other nucleotide sequences from this sample produce the same CDR3. The chain joins TRBV2 to TRBJ1-1; D is perhaps TRBD1 (5 bases). CDR3 length: 12 residues. Per the germline V gene, CDR1 is SNHLY and CDR2 is FYNNEI. The V and J ends lost 9 bases and 5 bases respectively, with 13 bases between them. This CDR3 reads CARNGGWTEAFF. CDR3 DNA: TGTGCCAGGAACGGGGGGTGGACTGAAGCTTTCTTT.

V is TRBV7-3 and J is TRBJ2-5; 8 bases are shared with TRBD2. V trimming: 5 bases; J trimming: 9 bases; junction bases outside the gene matches: 8. The CDR3 is made up of 13 amino acids. Germline loops: CDR1 SGHTA, CDR2 FQGTGA. CDR3 sequence (DNA): TGTGCCAGCAGCCATTCAACGCGGGGGGCCCAGTACTTC. Translating gives CASSHSTRGAQYF.

This clone was recorded only once. The sample carries other DNA sequences with the same CDR3. V is TRBV7-9 and J is TRBJ1-2; TRBD1 agrees at 9 bases. V shed 3 bases, J shed 6 bases, and the junction held 5 bases outside the gene matches. The CDR3 length is 14 residues. CDR1 SEHNR and CDR2 FQNEAQ come from the germline V gene (reference sequence). CDR3 sequence (DNA): TGTGCCAGCAGCTTGCCTACAGGGGGCAATGGCTACACCTTC. Translated, it gives CASSLPTGGNGYTF.

The V gene is TRBV7-9, the J gene TRBJ1-2; tentative D call: TRBD1 (5 bases). Germline CDR1 SEHNR, CDR2 FQNEAQ (reference sequence). Trimming removed 4 bases from V and 5 bases from J, with 14 bases in between. The CDR3 contains 14 residues. This chain's CDR3 is CASSSAQGLYGYTF. DNA for the CDR3: TGTGCCAGCAGCTCGGCGCAGGGTTTATATGGCTACACCTTC. Full variable domain (missing parts from reference TRBV7-9 and TRBJ1-2): DTGVSQNPRHKITKRGQNVTFRCDPISEHNRLYWYRQTLGQGPEFLTYFQNEAQLEKSRLLSDRFSAERPKGSFSTLEIQRTEQGDSAMYLCASSSAQGLYGYTFGSGTRLTVV.

The V call is TRBV6-6, the J call TRBJ2-1, with no clear D. V lost 7 bases and J lost 0, with 7 bases in between. The germline V gene has CDR1 MNHNY and CDR2 SVGAGI (reference sequence). CDR3 size: 13 residues. CDR3 nucleotides: TGTGCCAGCACCCCGAGCTCCTACAATGAGCAGTTCTTC. Protein product: CASTPSSYNEQFF.